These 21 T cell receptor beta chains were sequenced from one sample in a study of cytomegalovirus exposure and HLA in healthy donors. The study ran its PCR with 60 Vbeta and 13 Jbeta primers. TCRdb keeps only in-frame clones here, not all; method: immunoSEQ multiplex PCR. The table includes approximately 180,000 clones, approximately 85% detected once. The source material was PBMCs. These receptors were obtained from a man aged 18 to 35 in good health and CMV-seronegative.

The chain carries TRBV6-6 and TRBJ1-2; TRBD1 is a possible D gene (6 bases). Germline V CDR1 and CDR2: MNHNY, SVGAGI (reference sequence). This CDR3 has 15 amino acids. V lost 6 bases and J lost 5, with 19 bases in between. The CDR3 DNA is TGTGCCAGCAGCACCACTACACAGGGAAGGTATGGCTACACCTTC. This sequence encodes CASSTTTQGRYGYTF.

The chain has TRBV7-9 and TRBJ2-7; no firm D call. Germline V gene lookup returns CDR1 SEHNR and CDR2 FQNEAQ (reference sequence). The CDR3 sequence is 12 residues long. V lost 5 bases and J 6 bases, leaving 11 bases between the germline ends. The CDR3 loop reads CASSLGYAEQYF. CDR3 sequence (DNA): TGTGCCAGCAGCCTGGGCTACGCCGAGCAGTACTTC.

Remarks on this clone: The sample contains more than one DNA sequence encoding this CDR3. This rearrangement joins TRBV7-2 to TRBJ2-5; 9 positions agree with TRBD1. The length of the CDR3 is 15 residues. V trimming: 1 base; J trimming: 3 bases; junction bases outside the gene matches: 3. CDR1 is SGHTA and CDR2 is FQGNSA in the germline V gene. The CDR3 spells CASSLVGTGKETQYF. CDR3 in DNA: TGTGCCAGCAGCTTAGTTGGGACAGGGAAAGAGACCCAGTACTTC.

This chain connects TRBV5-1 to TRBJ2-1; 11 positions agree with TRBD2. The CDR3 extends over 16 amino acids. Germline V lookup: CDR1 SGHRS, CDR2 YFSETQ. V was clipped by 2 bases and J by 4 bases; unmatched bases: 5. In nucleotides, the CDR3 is TGCGCCAGCAGCTTTGGTGGGACTAGCGGATACAATGAGCAGTTCTTC. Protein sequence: CASSFGGTSGYNEQFF.

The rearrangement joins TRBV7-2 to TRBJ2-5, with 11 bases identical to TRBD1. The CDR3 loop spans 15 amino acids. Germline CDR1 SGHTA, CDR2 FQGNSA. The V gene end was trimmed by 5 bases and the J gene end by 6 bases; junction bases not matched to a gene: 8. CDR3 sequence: CASSTWGQGGKTQYF. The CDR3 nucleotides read TGTGCCAGCAGCACCTGGGGACAGGGGGGAAAGACCCAGTACTTC.

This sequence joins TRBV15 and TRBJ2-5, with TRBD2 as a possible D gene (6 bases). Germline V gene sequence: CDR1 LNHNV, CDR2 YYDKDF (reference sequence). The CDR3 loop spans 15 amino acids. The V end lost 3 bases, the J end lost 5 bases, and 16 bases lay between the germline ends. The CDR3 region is CATSSSSDRGETQYF. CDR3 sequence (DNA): TGTGCCACCAGCAGTAGCTCGGACCGGGGGGAGACCCAGTACTTC.

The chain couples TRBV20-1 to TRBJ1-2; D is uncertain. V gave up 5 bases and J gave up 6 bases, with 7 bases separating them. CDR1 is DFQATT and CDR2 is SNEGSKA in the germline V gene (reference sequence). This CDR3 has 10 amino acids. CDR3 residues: CSADRDGYTF. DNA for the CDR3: TGCAGTGCTGATAGAGATGGCTACACCTTC.

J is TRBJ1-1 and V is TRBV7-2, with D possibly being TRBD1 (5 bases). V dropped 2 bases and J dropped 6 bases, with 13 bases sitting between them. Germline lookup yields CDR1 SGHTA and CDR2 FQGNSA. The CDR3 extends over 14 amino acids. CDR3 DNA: TGTGCCAGCAGCTTATTGGTCTCGGGGGCTGAAGCTTTCTTT. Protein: CASSLLVSGAEAFF. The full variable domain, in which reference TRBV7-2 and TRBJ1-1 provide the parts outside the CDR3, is GAGVSQSPSNKVTEKGKDVELRCDPISGHTALYWYRQSLGQGLEFLIYFQGNSAPDKSGLPSDRFSAERTGGSVSTLTIQRTQQEDSAVYLCASSLLVSGAEAFFGQGTRLTVV.

CDR3 nucleotide sequence: TGCGCCAGCAGCTTGGGGCGGACAGGGATCGGAGAGACCCAGTACTTC. Its protein is CASSLGRTGIGETQYF. The V and J genes are TRBV5-1 and TRBJ2-5; TRBD1 matches at 8 bases. With 0 bases clipped from V and 4 bases from J, the junction kept 8 bases outside the gene matches. Germline V gives CDR1 SGHRS, CDR2 YFSETQ. The CDR3 contains 16 residues.

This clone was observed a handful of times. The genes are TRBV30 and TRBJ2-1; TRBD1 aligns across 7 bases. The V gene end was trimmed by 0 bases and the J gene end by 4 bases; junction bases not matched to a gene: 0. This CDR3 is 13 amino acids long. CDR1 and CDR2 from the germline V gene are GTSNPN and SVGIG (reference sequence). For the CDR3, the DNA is TGTGCCTGGAGTGTGGGACAGTACAATGAGCAGTTCTTC. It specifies CAWSVGQYNEQFF.

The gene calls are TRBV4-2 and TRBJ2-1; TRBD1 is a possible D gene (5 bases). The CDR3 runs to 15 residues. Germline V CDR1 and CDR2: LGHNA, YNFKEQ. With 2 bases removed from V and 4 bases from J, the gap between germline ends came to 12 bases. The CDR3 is CASSQFQGAYNEQFF. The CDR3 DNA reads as TGTGCCAGCAGCCAATTCCAGGGCGCGTACAATGAGCAGTTCTTC.

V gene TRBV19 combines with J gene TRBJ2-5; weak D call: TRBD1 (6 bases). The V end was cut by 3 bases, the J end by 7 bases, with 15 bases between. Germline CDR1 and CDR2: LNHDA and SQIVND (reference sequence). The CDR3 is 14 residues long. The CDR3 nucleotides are TGTGCCAGTAGTATTGGAGACAGGATGGGGACCCAGTACTTC. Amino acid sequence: CASSIGDRMGTQYF.

This CDR3 reads CASSFPTLAGYWDEQFF. The CDR3 DNA reads TGTGCCAGCAGTTTCCCCACACTAGCGGGTTATTGGGATGAGCAGTTCTTC. The V and J genes are TRBV28 and TRBJ2-1; TRBD2 matches 9 bases. V dropped 3 bases and J dropped 8; count of bases not matched to a gene: 14. CDR3 length: 17 amino acids. Per germline, CDR1 MDHEN and CDR2 SYDVKM.

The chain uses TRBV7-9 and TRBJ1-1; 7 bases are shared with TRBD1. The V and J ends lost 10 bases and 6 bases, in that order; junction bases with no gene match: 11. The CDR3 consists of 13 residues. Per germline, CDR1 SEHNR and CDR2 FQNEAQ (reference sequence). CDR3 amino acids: CAKRDRETSEAFF. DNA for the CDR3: TGTGCCAAACGGGACAGAGAAACATCTGAAGCTTTCTTT.

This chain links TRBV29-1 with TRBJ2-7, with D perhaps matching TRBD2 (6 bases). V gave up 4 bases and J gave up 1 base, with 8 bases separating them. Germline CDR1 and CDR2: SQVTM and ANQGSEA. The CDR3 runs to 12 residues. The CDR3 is CSVVRDSYEQYF. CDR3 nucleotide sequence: TGCAGCGTTGTGCGGGATTCCTACGAGCAGTACTTC.

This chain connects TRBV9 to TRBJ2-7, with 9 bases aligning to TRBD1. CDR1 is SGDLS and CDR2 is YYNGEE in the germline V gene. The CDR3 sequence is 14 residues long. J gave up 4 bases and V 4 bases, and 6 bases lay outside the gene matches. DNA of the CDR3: TGTGCCAGCAGCTCCCGGGACAGGGCTTACGAGCAGTACTTC. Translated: CASSSRDRAYEQYF.

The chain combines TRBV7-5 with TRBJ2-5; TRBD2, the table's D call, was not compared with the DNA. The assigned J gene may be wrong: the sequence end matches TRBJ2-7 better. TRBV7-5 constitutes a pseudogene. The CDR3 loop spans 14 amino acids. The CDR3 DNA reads TGTGCCAGAAGCTCCTCCGGGACTAACTACGAGCAGTACTTC. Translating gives CARSSSGTNYEQYF.

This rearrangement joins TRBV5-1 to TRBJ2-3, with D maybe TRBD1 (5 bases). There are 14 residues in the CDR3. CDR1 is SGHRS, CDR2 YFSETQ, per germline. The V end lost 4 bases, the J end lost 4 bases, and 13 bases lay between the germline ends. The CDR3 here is CASSRQPTPDTQYF. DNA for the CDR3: TGCGCCAGCAGCAGACAGCCTACACCAGATACGCAGTATTTT. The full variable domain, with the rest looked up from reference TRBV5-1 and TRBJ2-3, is KAGVTQTPRYLIKTRGQQVTLSCSPISGHRSVSWYQQTPGQGLQFLFEYFSETQRNKGNFPGRFSGRQFSNSRSEMNVSTLELGDSALYLCASSRQPTPDTQYFGPGTRLTVL.

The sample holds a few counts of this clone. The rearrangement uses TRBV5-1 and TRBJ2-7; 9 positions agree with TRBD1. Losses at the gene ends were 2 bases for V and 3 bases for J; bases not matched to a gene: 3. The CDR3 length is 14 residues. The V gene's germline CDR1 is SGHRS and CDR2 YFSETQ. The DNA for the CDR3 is TGCGCCAGCAGCTTACAGGACAGGGGCTACGAGCAGTACTTC. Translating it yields CASSLQDRGYEQYF.

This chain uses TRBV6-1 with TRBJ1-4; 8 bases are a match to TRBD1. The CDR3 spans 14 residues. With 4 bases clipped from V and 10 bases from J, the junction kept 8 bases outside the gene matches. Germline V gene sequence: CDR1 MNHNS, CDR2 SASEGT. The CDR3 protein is CASSGGQGAGKLFF. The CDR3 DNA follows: TGTGCCAGCAGTGGAGGGCAGGGGGCAGGAAAACTGTTTTTT.

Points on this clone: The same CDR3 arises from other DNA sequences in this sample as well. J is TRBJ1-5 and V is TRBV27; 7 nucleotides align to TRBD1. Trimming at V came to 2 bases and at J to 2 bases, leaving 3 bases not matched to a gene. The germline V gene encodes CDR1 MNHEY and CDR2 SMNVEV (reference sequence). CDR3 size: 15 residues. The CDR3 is CASSLGTGGNQPQHF. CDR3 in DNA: TGTGCCAGCAGTTTAGGTACAGGGGGCAATCAGCCCCAGCATTTT.